Presented here are 22 T cell receptor beta chains from one specimen sequenced in a study of CD8 T cells in ankylosing spondylitis. Study-wide results and limits: In ankylosing spondylitis blood, a motif of roughly 8 highly homologous TCR beta variants appeared characteristic.

No cognate antigen is known for these TCRs. A single record per CDR3 protein comes from TCRdb applying MiXCR to the 5' RACE reads. The repertoire includes a few hundred thousand distinct CDR3 sequences, approximately 11% of them detected once, and approximately 7% sits in the top ten. Sequencing was performed on blood, either unsorted or a sorted T cell fraction (not recorded which). All receptors come from a male donor with ankylosing spondylitis.

This clonotype was observed a handful of times. J is TRBJ2-5 and V is TRBV2; 10 bases are a match to TRBD1. This CDR3 comprises 14 residues. CDR1 is SNHLY, CDR2 FYNNEI, per germline. The V and J ends lost 6 bases and 3 bases, in that order; junction bases with no gene match: 4. CDR3 sequence: CASRRQGAKETQYF. Here the CDR3 DNA reads TGTGCCAGCAGGCGACAGGGGGCTAAAGAGACCCAGTACTTC.

The gene calls are TRBV19 and TRBJ2-1, with 11 bases lining up with TRBD1. The CDR3 contains 14 residues. The V and J ends lost 7 bases and 9 bases, in that order; junction bases with no gene match: 8. Germline V gene sequence: CDR1 LNHDA, CDR2 SQIVND (reference sequence). The CDR3 nucleotides are TGTGCCAGTAAAATGGTGGACAGGGGGCCTGAGCAGTTCTTC. This gives the protein CASKMVDRGPEQFF.

The chain carries TRBV4-2 and TRBJ1-1; D is ambiguous. This CDR3 has 16 residues. Germline lookup yields CDR1 LGHNA and CDR2 YNFKEQ. With 0 bases removed from V and 2 bases from J, the gap between germline ends came to 13 bases. In DNA form, the CDR3 reads TGTGCCAGCAGCCAAGAACGATTCGGACCAAACACTGAAGCTTTCTTT. It yields the protein CASSQERFGPNTEAFF.

At least ten counts were recorded for this clonotype. This sequence joins TRBV5-1 and TRBJ2-1; possibly TRBD1 for D (6 bases). Trimming left V 0 bases short and J 1 base short, with 11 bases between. Germline-derived CDR1 and CDR2 are SGHRS and YFSETQ. The CDR3 covers 16 residues. The CDR3 here is CASSLEGVLSYNEQFF. The CDR3 DNA is TGCGCCAGCAGCTTGGAGGGGGTCCTATCCTACAATGAGCAGTTCTTC.

This sequence joins TRBV24-1 and TRBJ1-2, with 10 bases that match TRBD1. The CDR3 sequence is 15 residues long. CDR1 is KGHDR and CDR2 is SFDVKD in the germline V gene. The V gene end was trimmed by 4 bases and the J gene end by 4 bases; junction bases not matched to a gene: 5. CDR3 amino acids: CATSDQRTGGYGYTF. DNA for the CDR3: TGTGCCACCAGTGACCAGAGGACAGGGGGCTATGGCTACACCTTC.

The gene calls are TRBV7-9 and TRBJ1-5; 7 bases match TRBD1. From germline, CDR1 is SEHNR and CDR2 FQNEAQ (reference sequence). V was pared by 7 bases and J by 3 bases, with 9 bases of the junction left unmatched. This CDR3 contains 15 residues. The CDR3 DNA reads TGTGCCAGCACCCCCGGGGGACAGATCAATCAGCCCCAGCATTTT. Amino acid sequence: CASTPGGQINQPQHF.

The chain is built from TRBV5-6 and TRBJ2-1; D is possibly TRBD2 (6 bases). The V end lost 3 bases, the J end lost 8 bases, and 18 bases lay between the germline ends. Germline V gene lookup returns CDR1 SGHDT and CDR2 YYEEEE. The CDR3 totals 15 residues. The CDR3 sequence: CASSYQRTTLDEQFF. CDR3 nucleotide sequence: TGTGCCAGCAGCTACCAACGGACTACTTTAGATGAGCAGTTCTTC.

In its sample, this clonotype was seen a few times. The chain recombines TRBV7-9 with TRBJ2-4, with no clear D. The CDR3 spans 15 residues. Trimming removed 0 bases from V and 8 bases from J, with 14 bases in between. Germline CDR1 SEHNR, CDR2 FQNEAQ (reference sequence). The CDR3 here is CASSLAIGSTDIQYF. CDR3 in DNA: TGTGCCAGCAGCTTAGCGATCGGGTCGACCGACATTCAGTACTTC.

The CDR3 DNA follows: TGTGCCAGCAGTTTAGGCCAGGACGGTAATACGCAGTATTTT. Protein: CASSLGQDGNTQYF. The rearrangement uses TRBV12-3 or TRBV12-4 and TRBJ2-3; D gene uncertain. The V gene lost 1 base and the J gene lost 7 bases, with 12 bases spanning the gap. CDR3 length equals 14 residues.

This chain joins TRBV10-3 and TRBJ2-7; 7 nucleotides agree with TRBD1. The junction had 4 bases not matched to a gene; V was cut back by 6 bases and J by 2 bases. CDR1 ENHRY and CDR2 SYGVKD come from the germline V gene. This CDR3 is 13 amino acids long. The CDR3 is CAIRQGSAYEQYV. Written as DNA, the CDR3 is TGTGCCATCAGACAGGGGTCCGCCTACGAGCAGTACGTC.

The gene calls are TRBV5-1 and TRBJ1-1; no clear D gene. CDR3 length: 12 amino acids. CDR1 and CDR2 (germline): SGHRS, YFSETQ. The V gene lost 3 bases and the J gene lost 11 bases, with 14 bases spanning the gap. DNA for the CDR3: TGCGCCAGCAGCTCCGAAGGAGGGAGGGCTTTCTTT. It translates to CASSSEGGRAFF.

This clonotype was seen only a few times. This chain joins TRBV20-1 and TRBJ2-3, with a possible D match to TRBD1 (6 bases). Germline values: CDR1 DFQATT, CDR2 SNEGSKA (reference sequence). The CDR3 loop spans 15 amino acids. V was pared by 2 bases and J by 3 bases, with 15 bases between. CDR3 in amino acids: CSARRGRGWTDTQYF. The DNA of the CDR3 is TGCAGTGCTAGACGGGGCAGGGGTTGGACAGATACGCAGTATTTT.

The gene calls are TRBV5-6 and TRBJ1-1; 10 bases align to TRBD1. V was pared by 0 bases and J by 2 bases, with 7 bases of the junction left unmatched. CDR1 is SGHDT, CDR2 YYEEEE, per germline. CDR3 length equals 17 residues. This chain's CDR3 is CASSLVSRDRGNTEAFF. Here the CDR3 DNA reads TGTGCCAGCAGCTTGGTGTCCCGGGACAGGGGTAACACTGAAGCTTTCTTT.

The V and J genes are TRBV20-1 and TRBJ2-1; D not certain. Between the trimmed V and J ends, which lost 3 bases and 6 bases, there was a span of 15 bases. The CDR3 totals 14 residues. Germline CDR1 DFQATT, CDR2 SNEGSKA (reference sequence). This CDR3 reads CSASFRGYPNEQFF. The DNA of the CDR3 is TGCAGTGCTAGTTTCCGTGGCTACCCCAATGAGCAGTTCTTC.

The chain uses TRBV7-2 and TRBJ1-1; 7 bases map to TRBD1. The germline CDR1 and CDR2 sequences are SGHTA and FQGNSA. V gave up 5 bases and J gave up 0 bases; unmatched junction bases: 12. The CDR3 spans 17 residues. The CDR3 reads CASSRGSTGVLNTEAFF. As DNA, the CDR3 is TGTGCCAGCAGCCGGGGTTCTACAGGGGTTTTGAACACTGAAGCTTTCTTT.

There are many counts of this clonotype. The gene calls are TRBV7-9 and TRBJ2-1; 7 bases are shared with TRBD2. The V and J ends lost 4 bases and 3 bases, in that order; junction bases with no gene match: 6. Germline CDR1 and CDR2: SEHNR and FQNEAQ (reference sequence). This CDR3 contains 15 residues. CDR3 bases: TGTGCCAGCAGCTGGGGCGGCGGGGGCTACAATGAGCAGTTCTTC. It translates to CASSWGGGGYNEQFF.

This clonotype was seen a handful of times. The chain joins TRBV6-2 or TRBV6-3 to TRBJ2-6; the D gene is possibly TRBD1 (5 bases). The CDR3 covers 15 residues. Germline CDR1 is MNHEY and CDR2 is SVGEGT. V lost 9 bases and J 2 bases, leaving 14 bases between the germline ends. This CDR3 is CARAQGRAGANVLTF. The CDR3 DNA is TGTGCCAGGGCTCAGGGAAGGGCTGGGGCCAACGTCCTGACTTTC.

This clonotype was counted between two and nine times. V gene TRBV7-8 combines with J gene TRBJ2-2, with unresolved D. This CDR3 comprises 15 residues. Germline values: CDR1 SGHVS, CDR2 FQNEAQ. V lost 5 bases and J 3 bases, leaving 13 bases between the germline ends. CDR3 in DNA: TGTGCCAGCAGCGCCCACTCTGTCGACACCGGGGAGCTGTTTTTT. Its protein product is CASSAHSVDTGELFF.

This rearrangement joins TRBV27 to TRBJ2-6, with TRBD1 identical over 9 bases. CDR3 size: 17 residues. V gave up 4 bases and J gave up 0 bases; unmatched junction bases: 4. Germline V gene sequence: CDR1 MNHEY, CDR2 SMNVEV (reference sequence). Here the CDR3 DNA reads TGTGCCAGCAGTTGGGACAGGGTTGGCTCTGGGGCCAACGTCCTGACTTTC. As protein: CASSWDRVGSGANVLTF.

V usage is TRBV11-2 and J usage is TRBJ2-5, with 8 bases that match TRBD1. After removal of 6 bases from V and 2 bases from J, the junction contained 11 bases not matched to a gene. This CDR3 has 16 residues. Looked up from germline, CDR1 is SGHAT and CDR2 is FQNNGV. The CDR3 region is CASRRTDRDTQETQYF. In DNA form, the CDR3 reads TGTGCCAGCAGACGGACGGACAGGGATACACAAGAGACCCAGTACTTC.

The chain joins TRBV3-1 to TRBJ2-1, with D unclear. Germline CDR1 reads LGHDT; CDR2 reads YNNKEL (reference sequence). The germline V and J ends were trimmed by 3 bases and 15 bases, with 18 bases remaining between them. This CDR3 spans 13 amino acids. The CDR3 DNA follows: TGTGCCAGCAGCCAGGATATGGACCAGAAGTGGTTCTTC. Translation: CASSQDMDQKWFF.

The chain has TRBV11-1 and TRBJ2-5; tentative D call: TRBD1 (6 bases). Germline lookup yields CDR1 SGHAT and CDR2 FQDESV (reference sequence). Trimming took off 5 bases at V and 1 base at J, with 14 bases between the two ends. The CDR3 extends over 15 amino acids. The chain's CDR3 is CASSPNPGAQETQYF. CDR3 nucleotides: TGTGCCAGCAGCCCCAACCCAGGGGCCCAAGAGACCCAGTACTTC.